This T cell receptor beta chain was captured by sequencing in a study of cytomegalovirus exposure and HLA in healthy donors. The PCR ran on 60 Vbeta and 13 Jbeta primers. TCRdb's copy holds only in-frame clones and misses some; the assay was immunoSEQ multiplex PCR. Of some 200,000 clones listed, roughly 90% are singletons. The ends were cut back, 1 base at V and 7 bases at J, with 20 bases in the middle. CDR1 is PRHDT and CDR2 is FYEKMQ in the germline V gene (reference sequence). The CDR3 length is 17 residues. The genes are TRBV13 and TRBJ2-1; tentatively, D is TRBD2 (6 bases). The TCR comes from a woman between 18 and 29 years old in good health and CMV-seronegative. The sequenced sample consisted of PBMCs. This CDR3 is CASSLVSGRGVFNEQFF. The CDR3 DNA sequence: TGTGCCAGCAGCTTAGTTAGCGGAAGGGGCGTTTTTAATGAGCAGTTCTTC. Full variable domain (missing parts from reference TRBV13 and TRBJ2-1): AAGVIQSPRHLIKEKRETATLKCYPIPRHDTVYWYQQGPGQDPQFLISFYEKMQSDKGSIPDRFSAQQFSDYHSELNMSSLELGDSALYFCASSLVSGRGVFNEQFFGPGTRLTVL.